Presented here are 8 T cell receptor beta chains from one specimen sequenced in a study of PD-L1 blockade in urothelial cancer (dated by TCRdb to about 2017). The library was obtained by the immunoSEQ multiplex PCR assay. In TCRdb, the immuneACCESS table is reduced to in-frame sequences with V and J assigned. These tables do not hold every clone; where another copy was compared, an unresolved V gene accounts for under half, and the others remain unexplained. The sample yields about 100,000 clones; approximately 91% were counted once. Of the sample, around 0.9% is held by the ten largest clones. The sequences come from PBMCs, collected around atezolizumab (anti-PD-L1) treatment. Receptor source: a woman older than 75 with urothelial cancer.

J is TRBJ1-4 and V is TRBV6-5; D is ambiguous. The V gene's germline CDR1 is MNHEY and CDR2 SVGAGI. Trimming stripped 2 bases from V and 6 bases from J, with 16 bases between. The length of the CDR3 is 16 residues. CDR3 in amino acids: CASSYHKTGGDEKLFF. The CDR3, as DNA: TGTGCCAGCAGTTACCATAAGACGGGTGGTGATGAAAAACTGTTTTTT.

The chain joins TRBV6-4 to TRBJ1-2; possible D gene TRBD1, 5 bases. This CDR3 comprises 12 residues. V lost 10 bases and J 5 bases, leaving 14 bases between the germline ends. From germline, CDR1 is MRHNA and CDR2 SNTAGT. The CDR3 is CATQGEGYGYTF. DNA of the CDR3: TGTGCCACCCAAGGGGAGGGATATGGCTACACCTTC.

The CDR3 DNA reads TGCGCCAGCAGCGAACCTCGGGGACAGGGGTACGAGCAGTACTTC. This sequence encodes CASSEPRGQGYEQYF. The chain combines TRBV5-1 with TRBJ2-7; 10 bases map to TRBD1. The CDR3 is made up of 15 amino acids. Germline V gene lookup returns CDR1 SGHRS and CDR2 YFSETQ. Losses at the gene ends were 4 bases for V and 4 bases for J; bases not matched to a gene: 8.

The chain couples TRBV7-9 to TRBJ2-1, with 11 nucleotides matching TRBD2. Trimming removed 4 bases from V and 7 bases from J; junction bases left unmatched: 12. CDR1 and CDR2 from the germline V gene are SEHNR and FQNEAQ (reference sequence). This CDR3 has 17 amino acids. The CDR3 sequence: CASSSLAGATRGNEQFF. The CDR3 DNA reads TGTGCCAGCAGCTCACTAGCGGGAGCCACCCGGGGTAATGAGCAGTTCTTC. The whole variable domain, remainder taken from reference TRBV7-9 and TRBJ2-1, is DTGVSQNPRHKITKRGQNVTFRCDPISEHNRLYWYRQTLGQGPEFLTYFQNEAQLEKSRLLSDRFSAERPKGSFSTLEIQRTEQGDSAMYLCASSSLAGATRGNEQFFGPGTRLTVL.

The rearrangement links TRBV5-4 to TRBJ2-1; weak D call: TRBD2 (5 bases). The length of the CDR3 is 13 residues. Trimming took off 1 base at V and 6 bases at J, with 8 bases between the two ends. Germline V gene data show CDR1 as SGHNT and CDR2 as YYREEE (reference sequence). The CDR3 region has the DNA TGTGCCAGCAGCTTGCCGGGGATCAATGAGCAGTTCTTC. As protein: CASSLPGINEQFF.

V is TRBV5-7 and J is TRBJ2-2; D might be TRBD1 (6 bases). TRBV5-7 is classed as an ORF, of uncertain function. CDR3 length: 14 amino acids. Between the trimmed V and J ends, which lost 4 bases and 8 bases, there was a span of 15 bases. The CDR3 loop is CASSVAGVSGELFF. For the CDR3, the DNA is TGTGCCAGCAGCGTAGCAGGGGTCTCGGGGGAGCTGTTTTTT.

This clone has a handful of counts. The rearrangement links TRBV11-2 to TRBJ2-1, with TRBD2 matching over 9 bases. The junction had 15 bases not matched to a gene; V was cut back by 4 bases and J by 5 bases. This CDR3 has 18 amino acids. Germline loops: CDR1 SGHAT, CDR2 FQNNGV. CDR3 coding DNA: TGTGCCAGCAGCTCTATGACTCTAGCGGGACCCTCTGACAATGAGCAGTTCTTC. This sequence encodes CASSSMTLAGPSDNEQFF.

The V and J genes are TRBV7-3 and TRBJ1-1, with 8 bases lining up with TRBD1. The trim removed 1 base at V and 4 bases at J, leaving 5 bases unmatched. This CDR3 is 15 amino acids long. Germline lookup yields CDR1 SGHTA and CDR2 FQGTGA. Written as DNA, the CDR3 is TGTGCCAGCAGCTTAATCGCAGGGGGCGTCACTGAAGCTTTCTTT. It is translated as CASSLIAGGVTEAFF.